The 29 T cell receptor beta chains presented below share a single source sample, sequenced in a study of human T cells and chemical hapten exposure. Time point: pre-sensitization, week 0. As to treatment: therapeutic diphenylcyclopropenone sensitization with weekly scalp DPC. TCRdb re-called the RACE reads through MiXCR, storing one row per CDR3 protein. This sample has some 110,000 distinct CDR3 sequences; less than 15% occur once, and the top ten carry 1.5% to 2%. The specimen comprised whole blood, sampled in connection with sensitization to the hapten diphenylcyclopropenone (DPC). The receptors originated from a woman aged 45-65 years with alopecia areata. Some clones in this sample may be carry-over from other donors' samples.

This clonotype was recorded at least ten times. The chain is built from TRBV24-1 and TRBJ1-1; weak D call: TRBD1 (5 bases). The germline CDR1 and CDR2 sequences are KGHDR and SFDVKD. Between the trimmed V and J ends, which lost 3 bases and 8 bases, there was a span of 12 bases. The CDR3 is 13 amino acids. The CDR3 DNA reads TGTGCCACCAGTGATCCCCCGGGACGCGAAGCTTTCTTT. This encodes CATSDPPGREAFF.

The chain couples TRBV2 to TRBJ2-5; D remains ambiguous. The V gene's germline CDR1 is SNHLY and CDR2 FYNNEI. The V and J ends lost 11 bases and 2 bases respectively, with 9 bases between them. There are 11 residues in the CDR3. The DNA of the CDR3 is TGTGCCGCCGCCCAACAAGAGACCCAGTACTTC. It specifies CAAAQQETQYF. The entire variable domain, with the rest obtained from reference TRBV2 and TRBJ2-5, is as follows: EPEVTQTPSHQVTQMGQEVILRCVPISNHLYFYWYRQILGQKVEFLVSFYNNEISEKSEIFDDQFSVERPDGSNFTLKIRSTKLEDSAMYFCAAAQQETQYFGPGTRLLVL.

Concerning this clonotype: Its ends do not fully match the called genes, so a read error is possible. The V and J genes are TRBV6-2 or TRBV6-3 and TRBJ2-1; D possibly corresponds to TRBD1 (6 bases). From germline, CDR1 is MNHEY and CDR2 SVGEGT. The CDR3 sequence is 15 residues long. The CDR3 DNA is TGTGCCAGCACTTACTCGGGACACCGGTACAATGAGCAGTTCTTC. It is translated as CASTYSGHRYNEQFF.

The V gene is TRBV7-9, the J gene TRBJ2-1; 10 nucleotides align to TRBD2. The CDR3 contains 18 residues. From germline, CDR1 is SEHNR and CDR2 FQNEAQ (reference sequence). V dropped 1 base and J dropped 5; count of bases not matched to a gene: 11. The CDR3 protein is CASSLGSRASGRNNEQFF. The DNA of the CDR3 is TGTGCCAGCAGCTTAGGGTCCCGAGCTAGCGGGAGAAACAATGAGCAGTTCTTC.

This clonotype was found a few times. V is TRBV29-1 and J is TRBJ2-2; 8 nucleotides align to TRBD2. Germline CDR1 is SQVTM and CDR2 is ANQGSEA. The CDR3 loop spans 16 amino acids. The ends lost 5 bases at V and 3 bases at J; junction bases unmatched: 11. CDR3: CSVRPAGDAYTGELFF. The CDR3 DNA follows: TGCAGCGTTAGGCCAGCGGGAGACGCCTACACCGGGGAGCTGTTTTTT.

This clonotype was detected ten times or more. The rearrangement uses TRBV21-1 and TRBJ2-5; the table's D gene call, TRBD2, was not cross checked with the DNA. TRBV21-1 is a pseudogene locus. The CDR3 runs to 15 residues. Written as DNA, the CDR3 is TGTGCCAGCAGCAAAGGAGATGCGGGAGGGGAGACCCAGTACTTC. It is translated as CASSKGDAGGETQYF.

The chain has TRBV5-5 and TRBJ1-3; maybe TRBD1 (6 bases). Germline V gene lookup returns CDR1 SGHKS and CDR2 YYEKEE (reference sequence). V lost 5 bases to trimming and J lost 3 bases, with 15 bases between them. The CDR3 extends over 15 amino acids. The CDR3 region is CASSWSGQFGNTIYF. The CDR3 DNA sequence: TGTGCCAGCAGTTGGTCCGGACAGTTTGGAAACACCATATATTTT.

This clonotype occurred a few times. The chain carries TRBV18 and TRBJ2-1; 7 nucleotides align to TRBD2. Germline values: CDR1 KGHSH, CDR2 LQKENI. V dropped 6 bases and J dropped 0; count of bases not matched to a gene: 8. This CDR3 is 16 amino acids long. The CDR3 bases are TGTGCCAGCTCTCCAACAGCGGGGAGCTCCTACAATGAGCAGTTCTTC. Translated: CASSPTAGSSYNEQFF.

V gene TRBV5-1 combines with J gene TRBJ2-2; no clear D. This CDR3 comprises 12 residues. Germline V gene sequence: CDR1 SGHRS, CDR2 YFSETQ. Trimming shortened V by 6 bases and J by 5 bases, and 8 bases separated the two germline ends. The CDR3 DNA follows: TGCGCCAGCACGCTAGGTACCGGGGAGCTGTTTTTT. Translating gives CASTLGTGELFF.

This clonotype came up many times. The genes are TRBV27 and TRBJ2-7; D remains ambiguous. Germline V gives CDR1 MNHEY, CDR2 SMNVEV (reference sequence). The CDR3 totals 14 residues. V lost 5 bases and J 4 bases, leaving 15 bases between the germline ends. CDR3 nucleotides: TGTGCCAGCAGTCTACAAGGCTCCGGGTACGAGCAGTACTTC. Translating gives CASSLQGSGYEQYF.

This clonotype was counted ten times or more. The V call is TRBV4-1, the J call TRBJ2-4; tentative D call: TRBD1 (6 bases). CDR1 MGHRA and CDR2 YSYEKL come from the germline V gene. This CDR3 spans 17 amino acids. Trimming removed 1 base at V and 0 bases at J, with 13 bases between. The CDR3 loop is CASSQVGTIVAKNIQYF. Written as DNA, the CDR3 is TGCGCCAGCAGCCAAGTTGGGACAATTGTAGCCAAAAACATTCAGTACTTC.

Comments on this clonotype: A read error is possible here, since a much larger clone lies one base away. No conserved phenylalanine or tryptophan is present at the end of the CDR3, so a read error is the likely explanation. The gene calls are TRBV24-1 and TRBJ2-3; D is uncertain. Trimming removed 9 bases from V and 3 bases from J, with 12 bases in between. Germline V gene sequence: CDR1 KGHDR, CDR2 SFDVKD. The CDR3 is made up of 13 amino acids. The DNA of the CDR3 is TGTGCCACCGAAGCGACTGGGACAGATACGCAGTATTTA. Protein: CATEATGTDTQYL.

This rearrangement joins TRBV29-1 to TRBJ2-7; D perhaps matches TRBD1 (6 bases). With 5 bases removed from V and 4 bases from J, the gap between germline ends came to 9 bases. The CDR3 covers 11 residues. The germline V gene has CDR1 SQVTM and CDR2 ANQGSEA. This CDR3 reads CSVTGSYEQYF. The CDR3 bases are TGCAGCGTTACAGGGTCTTACGAGCAGTACTTC.

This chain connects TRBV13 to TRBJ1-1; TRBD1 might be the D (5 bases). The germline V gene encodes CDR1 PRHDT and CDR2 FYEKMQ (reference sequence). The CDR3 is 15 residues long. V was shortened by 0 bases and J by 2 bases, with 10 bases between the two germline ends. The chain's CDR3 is CASSLGGRDNTEAFF. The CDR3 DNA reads TGTGCCAGCAGCTTAGGAGGGCGGGACAACACTGAAGCTTTCTTT.

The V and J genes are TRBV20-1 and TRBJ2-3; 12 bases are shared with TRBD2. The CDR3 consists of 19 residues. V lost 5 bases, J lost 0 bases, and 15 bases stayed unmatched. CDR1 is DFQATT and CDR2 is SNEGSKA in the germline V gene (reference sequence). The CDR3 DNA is TGCAGTGCTTCCCCGGGCCTAGCGGGAGGGCCCGGCAGCACAGATACGCAGTATTTT. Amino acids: CSASPGLAGGPGSTDTQYF.

CDR3 DNA: TGCGCCAGCTCCACTAAGGCGGGGGCGATAGAAGAGGCTTTCTTT. Translation gives CASSTKAGAIEEAFF. The rearrangement uses TRBV5-1 and TRBJ1-1; weak D call: TRBD1 (6 bases). This CDR3 comprises 15 residues. Germline V gives CDR1 SGHRS, CDR2 YFSETQ. V lost 7 bases and J 11 bases, leaving 27 bases between the germline ends.

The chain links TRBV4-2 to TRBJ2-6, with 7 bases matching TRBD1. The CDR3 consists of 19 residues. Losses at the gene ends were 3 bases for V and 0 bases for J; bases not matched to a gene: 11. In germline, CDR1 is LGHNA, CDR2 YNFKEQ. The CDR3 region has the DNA TGTGCCAGCAGCCATGGTCAAGATGGGGACAGCTCTGGGGCCAACGTCCTGACTTTC. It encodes CASSHGQDGDSSGANVLTF.

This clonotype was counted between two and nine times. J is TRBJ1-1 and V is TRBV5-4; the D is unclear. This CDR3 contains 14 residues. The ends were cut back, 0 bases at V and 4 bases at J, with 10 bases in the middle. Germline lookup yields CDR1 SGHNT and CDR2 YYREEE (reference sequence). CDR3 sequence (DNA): TGTGCCAGCAGCTTGGCCATGGAGAGCACTGAAGCTTTCTTT. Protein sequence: CASSLAMESTEAFF. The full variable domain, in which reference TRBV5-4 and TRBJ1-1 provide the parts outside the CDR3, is ETGVTQSPTHLIKTRGQQVTLRCSSQSGHNTVSWYQQALGQGPQFIFQYYREEENGRGNFPPRFSGLQFPNYSSELNVNALELDDSALYLCASSLAMESTEAFFGQGTRLTVV.

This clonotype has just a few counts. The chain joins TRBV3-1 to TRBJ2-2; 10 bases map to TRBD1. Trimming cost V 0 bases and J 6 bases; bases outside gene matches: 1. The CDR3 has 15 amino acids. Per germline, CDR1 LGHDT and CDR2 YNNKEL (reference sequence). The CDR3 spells CASSQEGQGAGELFF. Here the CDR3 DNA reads TGTGCCAGCAGCCAAGAAGGACAGGGGGCCGGGGAGCTGTTTTTT.

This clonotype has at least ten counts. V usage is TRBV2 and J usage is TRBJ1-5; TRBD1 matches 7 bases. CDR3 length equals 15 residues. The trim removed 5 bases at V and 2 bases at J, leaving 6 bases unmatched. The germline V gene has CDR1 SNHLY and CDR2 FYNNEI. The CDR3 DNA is TGTGCCAGCAGTAATGACAGGGTTGGCAATCAGCCCCAGCATTTT. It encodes CASSNDRVGNQPQHF.

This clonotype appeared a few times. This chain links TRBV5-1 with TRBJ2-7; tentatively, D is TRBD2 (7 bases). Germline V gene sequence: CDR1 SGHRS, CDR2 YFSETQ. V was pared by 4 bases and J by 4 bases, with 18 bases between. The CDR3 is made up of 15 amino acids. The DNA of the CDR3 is TGCGCCAGCAGCCCAGGCGGGGGCGGATATTACGAGCAGTACTTC. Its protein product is CASSPGGGGYYEQYF. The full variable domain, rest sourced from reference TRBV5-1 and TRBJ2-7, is KAGVTQTPRYLIKTRGQQVTLSCSPISGHRSVSWYQQTPGQGLQFLFEYFSETQRNKGNFPGRFSGRQFSNSRSEMNVSTLELGDSALYLCASSPGGGGYYEQYFGPGTRLTVT.

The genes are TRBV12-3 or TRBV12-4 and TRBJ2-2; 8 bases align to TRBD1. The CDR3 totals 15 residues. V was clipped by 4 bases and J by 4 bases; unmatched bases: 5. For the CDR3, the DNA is TGTGCCAGCAGTTCCGGGACAGGTTCCACCGGGGAGCTGTTTTTT. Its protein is CASSSGTGSTGELFF.

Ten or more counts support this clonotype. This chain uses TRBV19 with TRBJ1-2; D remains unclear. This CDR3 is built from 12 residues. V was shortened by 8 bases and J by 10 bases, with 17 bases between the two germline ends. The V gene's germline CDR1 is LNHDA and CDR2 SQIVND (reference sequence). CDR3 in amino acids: CASQKAPSYYTF. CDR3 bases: TGTGCCAGTCAAAAAGCTCCCTCCTACTACACCTTC.

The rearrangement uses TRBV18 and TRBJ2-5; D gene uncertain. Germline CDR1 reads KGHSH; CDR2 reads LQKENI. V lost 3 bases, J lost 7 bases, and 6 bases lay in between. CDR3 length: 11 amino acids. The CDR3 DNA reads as TGTGCCAGCTCACCCCTCGGGACCCAGTACTTC. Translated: CASSPLGTQYF.

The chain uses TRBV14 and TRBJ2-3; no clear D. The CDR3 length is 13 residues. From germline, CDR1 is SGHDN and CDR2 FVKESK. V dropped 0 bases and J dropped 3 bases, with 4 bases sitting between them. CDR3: CASSQERTDTQYF. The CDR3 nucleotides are TGTGCCAGCAGCCAAGAAAGGACAGATACGCAGTATTTT.

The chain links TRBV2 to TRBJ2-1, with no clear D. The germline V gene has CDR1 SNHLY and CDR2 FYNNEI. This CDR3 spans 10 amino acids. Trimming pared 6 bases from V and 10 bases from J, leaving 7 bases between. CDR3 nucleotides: TGTGCCAGCAGGTTGGGGGAGCAGTTCTTC. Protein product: CASRLGEQFF.

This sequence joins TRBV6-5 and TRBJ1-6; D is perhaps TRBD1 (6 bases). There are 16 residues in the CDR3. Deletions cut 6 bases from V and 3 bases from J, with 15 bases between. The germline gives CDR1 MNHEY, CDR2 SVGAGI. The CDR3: CASRPVQGIYNSPLHF. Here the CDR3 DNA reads TGTGCCAGCAGACCCGTCCAGGGGATCTATAATTCACCCCTCCACTTT.

In DNA, the CDR3 is TGTGCCAGCAGCCAACTAGCGCGGGAAGATACGCAGTATTTT. This translates into CASSQLAREDTQYF. The chain employs TRBV3-1 and TRBJ2-3, with D perhaps matching TRBD2 (6 bases). CDR3 length: 14 amino acids. V was clipped by 2 bases and J by 5 bases, with 11 bases between them. CDR1 and CDR2 from the germline V gene are LGHDT and YNNKEL (reference sequence).

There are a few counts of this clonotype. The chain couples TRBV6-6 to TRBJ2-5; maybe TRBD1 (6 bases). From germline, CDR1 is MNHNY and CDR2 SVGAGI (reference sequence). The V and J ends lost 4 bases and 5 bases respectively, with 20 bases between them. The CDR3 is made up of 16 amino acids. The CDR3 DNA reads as TGTGCCAGCAGTTCGGTGGTGGCACCTCAGGGGGAGACCCAGTACTTC. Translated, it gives CASSSVVAPQGETQYF.